This is a list of T cell receptor beta chains from one sample in a study of Graves' ophthalmopathy and Graves' hyperthyroidism. TCRdb fed the multiplex PCR reads into MiXCR, producing one record per CDR3 protein. The sample holds 350,000 to 450,000 distinct CDR3 sequences, roughly 21% seen once. Sequenced sample: peripheral blood. The receptors come from a young woman with stable Graves' hyperthyroidism. Each CDR3 is given with its conserved first and last residue.

TRBJ2-5	TRBV19	CASSTLGAGEETQYF
TRBJ1-2	TRBV28	CASSFRGLGGYGYTF
TRBJ2-5	TRBV12-3/TRBV12-4	CASSDDRGGNQETQYF
TRBJ1-1	TRBV12-3/TRBV12-4	CASSSSGQGIPEAFF
TRBJ2-7	TRBV7-8	CASSLGQGLAYEQYF
TRBJ1-1	TRBV7-9	CASSLYQGVAFF
TRBJ2-5	TRBV25-1	CASSDPRQGLQETQYF
TRBJ2-7	TRBV12-3/TRBV12-4	CASTPGQTSPYEQYF
TRBJ1-2	TRBV12-3/TRBV12-4	CASSFSSGSNYGYTF
TRBJ2-2	TRBV4-2	CASSQGFPGLVPGELFF
TRBJ2-7	TRBV6-1	CASHAEPRQRNYEQYF